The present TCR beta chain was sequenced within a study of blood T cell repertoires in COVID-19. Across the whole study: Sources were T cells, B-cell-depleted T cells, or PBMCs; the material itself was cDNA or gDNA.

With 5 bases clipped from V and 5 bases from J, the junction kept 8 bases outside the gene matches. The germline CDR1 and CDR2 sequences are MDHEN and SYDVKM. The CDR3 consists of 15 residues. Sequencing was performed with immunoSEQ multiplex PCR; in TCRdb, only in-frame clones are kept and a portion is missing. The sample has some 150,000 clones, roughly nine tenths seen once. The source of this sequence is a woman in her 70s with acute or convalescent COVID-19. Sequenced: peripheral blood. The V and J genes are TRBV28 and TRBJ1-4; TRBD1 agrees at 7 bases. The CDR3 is CASSPSGTVNEKLFF. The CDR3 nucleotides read TGTGCCAGCAGTCCATCCGGGACAGTCAATGAAAAACTGTTTTTT.